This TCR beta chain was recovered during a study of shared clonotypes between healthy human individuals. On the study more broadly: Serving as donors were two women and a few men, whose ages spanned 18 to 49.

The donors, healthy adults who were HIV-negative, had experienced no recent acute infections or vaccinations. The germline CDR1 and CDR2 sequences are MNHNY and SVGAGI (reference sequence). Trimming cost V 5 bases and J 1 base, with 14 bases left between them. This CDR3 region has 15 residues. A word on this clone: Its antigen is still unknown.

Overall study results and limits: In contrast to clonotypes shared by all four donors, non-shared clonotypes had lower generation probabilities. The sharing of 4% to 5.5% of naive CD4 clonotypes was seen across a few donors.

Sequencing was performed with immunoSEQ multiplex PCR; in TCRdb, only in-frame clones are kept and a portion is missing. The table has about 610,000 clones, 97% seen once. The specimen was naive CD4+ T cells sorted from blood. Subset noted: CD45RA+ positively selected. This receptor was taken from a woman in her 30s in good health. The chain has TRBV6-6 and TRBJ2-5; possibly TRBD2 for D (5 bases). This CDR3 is CASSPEGLVQETQYF. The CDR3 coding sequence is TGTGCCAGCAGTCCGGAAGGACTTGTCCAAGAGACCCAGTACTTC.